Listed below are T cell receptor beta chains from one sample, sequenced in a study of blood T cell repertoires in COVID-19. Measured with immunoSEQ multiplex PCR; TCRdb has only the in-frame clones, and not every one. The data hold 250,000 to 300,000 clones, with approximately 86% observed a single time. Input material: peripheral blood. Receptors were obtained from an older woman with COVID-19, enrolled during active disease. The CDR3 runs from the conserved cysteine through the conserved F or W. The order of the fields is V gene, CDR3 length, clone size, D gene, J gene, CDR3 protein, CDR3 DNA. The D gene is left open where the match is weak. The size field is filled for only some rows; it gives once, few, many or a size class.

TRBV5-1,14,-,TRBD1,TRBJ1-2,CASSPQGTHYGYTF,TGCGCCAGCAGCCCACAGGGGACCCACTATGGCTACACCTTC
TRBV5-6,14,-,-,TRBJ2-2,CASSFVANTGELFF,TGTGCCAGCAGCTTTGTCGCGAACACCGGGGAGCTGTTTTTT
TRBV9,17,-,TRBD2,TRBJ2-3,CASTTSGGAANTDTQYF,TGTGCCAGCACTACCAGCGGGGGGGCCGCTAACACAGATACGCAGTATTTT
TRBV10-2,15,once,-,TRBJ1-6,CASSGEGGFHSPLHF,TGCGCCAGCAGTGGAGAGGGAGGATTCCATTCACCCCTCCACTTT
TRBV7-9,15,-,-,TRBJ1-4,CASSLGLPANEKLFF,TGTGCCAGCAGCTTGGGACTTCCAGCAAATGAAAAACTGTTTTTT
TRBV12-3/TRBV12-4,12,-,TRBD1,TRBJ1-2,CASRAGGYGYTF,TGTGCCAGCAGAGCAGGGGGGTATGGCTACACCTTC
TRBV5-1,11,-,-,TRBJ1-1,CASSLESEAFF,TGCGCCAGCAGCTTGGAGTCGGAGGCTTTCTTT
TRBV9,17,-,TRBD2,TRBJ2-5,CASSVGSSGGLQETQYF,TGTGCCAGCAGCGTCGGCTCAAGCGGGGGCCTGCAAGAGACCCAGTACTTC
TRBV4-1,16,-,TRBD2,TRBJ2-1,CASSQDAGGAYNEQFF,TGCGCCAGCAGCCAAGATGCGGGGGGGGCCTACAATGAGCAGTTCTTC
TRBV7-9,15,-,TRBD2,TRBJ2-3,CASSLGLAVPDTQYF,TGTGCCAGCAGCTTAGGACTAGCGGTCCCAGATACGCAGTATTTT
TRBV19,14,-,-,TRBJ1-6,CASSIDTGNSPLHF,TGTGCCAGTAGTATAGATACAGGGAATTCACCCCTCCACTTT
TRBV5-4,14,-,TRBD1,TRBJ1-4,CASSTDRGGEKLFF,TGTGCCAGCAGCACGGACAGGGGGGGTGAAAAACTGTTTTTT
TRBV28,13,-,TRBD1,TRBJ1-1,CASSGQANTEAFF,TGTGCCAGCAGTGGACAGGCGAACACTGAAGCTTTCTTT
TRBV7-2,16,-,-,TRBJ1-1,CASSSTGTNMNTEAFF,TGTGCCAGCAGCTCGACCGGGACAAATATGAACACTGAAGCTTTCTTT
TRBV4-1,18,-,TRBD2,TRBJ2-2,CASSQGGLAGGYTGELFF,TGCGCCAGCAGCCAAGGGGGACTAGCGGGGGGATACACCGGGGAGCTGTTTTTT
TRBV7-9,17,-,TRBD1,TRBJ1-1,CASSLGTGAGADTEAFF,TGTGCCAGCAGCTTAGGGACAGGGGCAGGGGCGGACACTGAAGCTTTCTTT